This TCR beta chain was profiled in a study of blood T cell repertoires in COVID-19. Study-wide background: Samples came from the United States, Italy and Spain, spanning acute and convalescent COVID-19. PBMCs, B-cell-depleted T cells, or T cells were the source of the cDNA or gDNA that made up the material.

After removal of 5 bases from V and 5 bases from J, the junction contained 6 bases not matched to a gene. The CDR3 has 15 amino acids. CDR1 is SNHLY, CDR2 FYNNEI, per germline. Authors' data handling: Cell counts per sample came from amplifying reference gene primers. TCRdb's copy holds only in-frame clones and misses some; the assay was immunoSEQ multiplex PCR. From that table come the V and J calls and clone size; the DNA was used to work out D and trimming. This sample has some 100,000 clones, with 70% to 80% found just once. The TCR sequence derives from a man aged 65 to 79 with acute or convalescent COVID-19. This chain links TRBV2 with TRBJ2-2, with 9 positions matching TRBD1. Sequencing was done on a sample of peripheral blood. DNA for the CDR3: TGTGCCAGCAGTCCACAGGGGGCTGCAACCGGGGAGCTGTTTTTT. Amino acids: CASSPQGAATGELFF.